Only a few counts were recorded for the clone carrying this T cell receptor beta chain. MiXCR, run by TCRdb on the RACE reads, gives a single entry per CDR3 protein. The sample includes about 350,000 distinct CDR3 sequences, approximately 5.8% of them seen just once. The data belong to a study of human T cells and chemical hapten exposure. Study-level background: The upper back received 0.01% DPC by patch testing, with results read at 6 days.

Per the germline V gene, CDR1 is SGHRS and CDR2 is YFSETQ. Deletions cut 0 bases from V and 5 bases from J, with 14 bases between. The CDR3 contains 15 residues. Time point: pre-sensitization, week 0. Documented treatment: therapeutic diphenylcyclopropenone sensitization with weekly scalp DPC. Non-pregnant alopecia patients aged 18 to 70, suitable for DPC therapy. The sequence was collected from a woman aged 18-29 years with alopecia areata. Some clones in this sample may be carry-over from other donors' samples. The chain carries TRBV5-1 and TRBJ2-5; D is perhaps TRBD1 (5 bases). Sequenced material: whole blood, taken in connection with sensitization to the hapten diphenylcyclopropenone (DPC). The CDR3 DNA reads TGCGCCAGCAGCTTGGTTGGGGCACCACAGGAGACCCAGTACTTC. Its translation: CASSLVGAPQETQYF.